A selection of T cell receptor beta chains follows, all from one sample in a study of T-cell memory formation after mild COVID-19. TCRdb re-called the 5' RACE reads through MiXCR, storing one row per CDR3 protein. The data contain 200,000 to 300,000 distinct CDR3 sequences, over 15% of them seen just once; the ten biggest clones take up roughly 21%. Material: PBMCs or a T cell subset sorted from them (not recorded which). These TCRs come from a man between 18 and 35 years old who had mild COVID-19 (a few samples of this study predate the infection). Cell type and time point are not known. Each CDR3 is given without its conserved first and last residue.

J: TRBJ2-7; V: TRBV6-5; CDR3: ASSPRGREQY
J: TRBJ2-3; V: TRBV7-2; CDR3: ASSWLRDTQY
J: TRBJ2-7; V: TRBV15; CDR3: ATSSPQGPSSEQY
J: TRBJ1-4; V: TRBV6-2/TRBV6-3; CDR3: ASSYPEGQGDEKLF
J: TRBJ1-1; V: TRBV5-1; CDR3: ASSLVAGSTEAF
J: TRBJ2-1; V: TRBV6-2/TRBV6-3; CDR3: ATRWAGASYNEQF
J: TRBJ2-1; V: TRBV5-1; CDR3: ASSLKAGGYNEQF
J: TRBJ2-6; V: TRBV7-3; CDR3: ASSHRGGQSSGANVLT
J: TRBJ1-1; V: TRBV7-2; CDR3: ASSRGGALSTEAF
J: TRBJ2-7; V: TRBV5-1; CDR3: ASSPPTDSYEQY
J: TRBJ2-7; V: TRBV4-1; CDR3: ASSPGQFYEQY
J: TRBJ1-2; V: TRBV27; CDR3: ASRRGISYT
J: TRBJ2-1; V: TRBV5-4; CDR3: ASSPRGSGANYNEQF
J: TRBJ1-1; V: TRBV12-3/TRBV12-4; CDR3: ASVLDRGITEAF
J: TRBJ2-1; V: TRBV4-2; CDR3: ASSQDPRSLDEQF
J: TRBJ2-1; V: TRBV7-2; CDR3: ASSLVQTSGNEQF
J: TRBJ1-2; V: TRBV7-2; CDR3: ASSLVGARTTNYGYT
J: TRBJ2-3; V: TRBV20-1; CDR3: SAPSGGSDTQY
J: TRBJ2-4; V: TRBV29-1; CDR3: SVETQAKNIQY
J: TRBJ2-5; V: TRBV9; CDR3: ASSVGQGAGETQY
J: TRBJ2-3; V: TRBV7-2; CDR3: ASSLEYSSTDTQY
J: TRBJ2-7; V: TRBV12-3/TRBV12-4; CDR3: ASSPGRYEQY
J: TRBJ2-1; V: TRBV7-2; CDR3: ASSLMGQGNEQF
J: TRBJ2-1; V: TRBV4-3; CDR3: ASSQASGATIGGNEQF
J: TRBJ1-2; V: TRBV5-8; CDR3: ASIPRGNYGYT
J: TRBJ2-3; V: TRBV5-1; CDR3: ASSLRTSGGITDTQY
J: TRBJ2-1; V: TRBV11-3; CDR3: ASSPKAWSSYNEQF
J: TRBJ1-6; V: TRBV7-6; CDR3: ASSSRTGRNSPLH
J: TRBJ2-7; V: TRBV11-2; CDR3: ASRRLAGAGVEQY
J: TRBJ2-4; V: TRBV7-9; CDR3: ASSGGGDQAKNIQY
J: TRBJ2-3; V: TRBV29-1; CDR3: SVTADTQY
J: TRBJ1-1; V: TRBV9; CDR3: ASIAPVPGDGTEAF
J: TRBJ2-5; V: TRBV12-5; CDR3: ASGRTRETQY
J: TRBJ2-6; V: TRBV6-4; CDR3: ASTSRDGTGANVLT
J: TRBJ1-5; V: TRBV3-1; CDR3: ASSGGRGNQPQH
J: TRBJ2-7; V: TRBV18; CDR3: ASSPPSSSYEQY
J: TRBJ2-1; V: TRBV6-5; CDR3: ASSPAMSSYNEQF
J: TRBJ1-3; V: TRBV2; CDR3: ASSAPGLTD
J: TRBJ2-1; V: TRBV5-1; CDR3: ASSLNSGYNEQF
J: TRBJ2-1; V: TRBV6-2/TRBV6-3; CDR3: ASRTGDYYYNEQF
J: TRBJ2-6; V: TRBV2; CDR3: ASSGLAGIYSGANVLT